The 14 T cell receptor beta chains below all came from one sample that was sequenced in a study of T cell responses to AZD1222 COVID-19 vaccine. The method was immunoSEQ multiplex PCR; TCRdb's version includes in-frame clones alone and lacks a portion of them. The sample yields about 140,000 clones, over 90% seen once. Source: peripheral blood, taken 28 days after the second AZD1222 dose. Source of these receptors: an adult who received the AZD1222 COVID-19 vaccine.

This clone appeared a few times. The chain joins TRBV30 to TRBJ2-3; D may be TRBD2 (6 bases). V was cut by 2 bases and J by 4 bases, with 10 bases left in between. This CDR3 region has 13 residues. Germline V gives CDR1 GTSNPN, CDR2 SVGIG (reference sequence). For the CDR3, the DNA is TGTGCCTGGAGTCAGTGGGGGGCAGATACGCAGTATTTT. Its translation is CAWSQWGADTQYF.

The chain has TRBV19 and TRBJ1-5; the match to TRBD1 covers 7 bases. V was pared by 4 bases and J by 7 bases, with 13 bases of the junction left unmatched. The germline gives CDR1 LNHDA, CDR2 SQIVND (reference sequence). CDR3 length: 16 amino acids. CDR3 residues: CASSRRQGGLRQPQHF. In DNA, the CDR3 is TGTGCCAGTAGTAGGAGACAGGGTGGACTCAGGCAGCCCCAGCATTTT.

The chain links TRBV11-1 to TRBJ2-1, with TRBD2 matching over 7 bases. Germline V gene sequence: CDR1 SGHAT, CDR2 FQDESV (reference sequence). V lost 3 bases and J lost 9; bases outside the gene matches: 11. The CDR3 sequence is 15 residues long. The CDR3 DNA follows: TGTGCCAGCAGCTTTCGCGGGAGCCTCAGGTCTGAGCAGTTCTTC. Encoded protein: CASSFRGSLRSEQFF.

The chain couples TRBV15 to TRBJ2-5; D remains unclear. V was pared by 0 bases and J by 5 bases, with 16 bases between. Germline V lookup: CDR1 LNHNV, CDR2 YYDKDF (reference sequence). This CDR3 spans 16 amino acids. CDR3 nucleotides: TGTGCCACCAGCAGAGATCCGGGCCGCCCTCCGGAGACCCAGTACTTC. This codes for CATSRDPGRPPETQYF.

This clone showed up just once. The genes are TRBV10-3 and TRBJ1-2; 11 bases fit TRBD1. Germline trimming cut 6 bases from V and 7 bases from J; bases unmatched to any gene: 7. This CDR3 has 14 amino acids. Germline CDR1 reads ENHRY; CDR2 reads SYGVKD. This chain's CDR3 is CAISLGQGASGYTF. CDR3 bases: TGTGCCATCAGCCTCGGACAGGGGGCGTCTGGCTACACCTTC.

The V call is TRBV10-2, the J call TRBJ2-7, with D perhaps matching TRBD1 or TRBD2 (5 bases each). V was cut by 8 bases and J by 2 bases, with 28 bases left in between. The CDR3 is made up of 18 amino acids. Germline CDR1 WSHSY, CDR2 SAAADI. CDR3 sequence reads: CASSSARFRDGPTYEQYF. CDR3 sequence (DNA): TGCGCCAGCTCGAGCGCCCGATTCCGGGACGGCCCAACCTACGAGCAGTACTTC.

The chain joins TRBV9 to TRBJ1-2; tentative D call: TRBD1 (5 bases). CDR1 and CDR2 (germline): SGDLS, YYNGEE. The CDR3 length is 11 residues. V lost 4 bases to trimming and J lost 7 bases, with 8 bases between them. The CDR3 protein is CASSLGGGYTF. For the CDR3, the DNA is TGTGCCAGCAGCTTGGGGGGTGGCTACACCTTC.

The chain is built from TRBV27 and TRBJ2-1, with 10 positions matching TRBD1. Germline V CDR1 and CDR2: MNHEY, SMNVEV (reference sequence). This CDR3 is built from 16 residues. V shed 5 bases, J shed 4 bases, and the junction held 8 bases outside the gene matches. CDR3 sequence: CASSPRRQGAYNEQFF. In nucleotides, the CDR3 is TGTGCCAGCAGTCCCCGACGACAGGGGGCATACAATGAGCAGTTCTTC.

In this sample, this clone turned up once. V is TRBV25-1 and J is TRBJ1-6; D unresolved. This CDR3 has 13 residues. V was pared by 8 bases and J by 9 bases, with 14 bases between. Germline assignment: CDR1 MGHDK and CDR2 SYGVNS. The CDR3: CASHGPPGSPLHF. CDR3 DNA: TGTGCCAGCCACGGACCGCCGGGTTCACCCCTCCACTTT. The whole variable domain, filled in from reference TRBV25-1 and TRBJ1-6, reads EADIYQTPRYLVIGTGKKITLECSQTMGHDKMYWYQQDPGMELHLIHYSYGVNSTEKGDLSSESTVSRIRTEHFPLTLESARPSHTSQYLCASHGPPGSPLHFGNGTRLTVT.

This chain joins TRBV27 and TRBJ1-4; D is perhaps TRBD1 (5 bases). CDR1 and CDR2 (germline): MNHEY, SMNVEV (reference sequence). The CDR3 runs 15 residues. Trimming removed 1 base from V and 5 bases from J, with 11 bases in between. DNA of the CDR3: TGTGCCAGCAGTTTATTGGGACCGCCGAATGAAAAACTGTTTTTT. Its translation: CASSLLGPPNEKLFF.

V and J are TRBV7-3 and TRBJ2-4; a possible D gene is TRBD2 (5 bases). From germline, CDR1 is SGHTA and CDR2 FQGTGA. With 3 bases removed from V and 3 bases from J, the gap between germline ends came to 6 bases. The CDR3 consists of 13 residues. DNA of the CDR3: TGTGCCAGCAGCTTGGACTTCAAAAACATTCAGTACTTC. Translation gives CASSLDFKNIQYF.

This clone was found once. This chain joins TRBV11-2 and TRBJ2-1; TRBD2 aligns across 9 bases. Looked up from germline, CDR1 is SGHAT and CDR2 is FQNNGV. J lost 4 bases, V lost 4 bases, and 5 bases had no gene match. This CDR3 comprises 15 residues. CDR3 protein: CASSWAGGTYNEQFF. The CDR3 coding sequence is TGTGCCAGCAGCTGGGCGGGAGGGACATACAATGAGCAGTTCTTC. Supplemented by reference TRBV11-2 and TRBJ2-1, the full variable domain reads EAGVAQSPRYKIIEKRQSVAFWCNPISGHATLYWYQQILGQGPKLLIQFQNNGVVDDSQLPKDRFSAERLKGVDSTLKIQPAKLEDSAVYLCASSWAGGTYNEQFFGPGTRLTVL.

The chain carries TRBV7-2 and TRBJ2-5; D not certain. Trimming removed 1 base from V and 0 bases from J, with 6 bases in between. The CDR3 is 14 amino acids. Germline V gives CDR1 SGHTA, CDR2 FQGNSA. CDR3: CASSLDPYQETQYF. The CDR3, as DNA: TGTGCCAGCAGCTTAGACCCGTACCAAGAGACCCAGTACTTC.

This rearrangement joins TRBV15 to TRBJ2-3, with D possibly TRBD1 on 6 matching bases. Germline CDR1 is LNHNV and CDR2 is YYDKDF (reference sequence). This CDR3 region has 14 residues. Trimming stripped 4 bases from V and 5 bases from J, with 13 bases between. As DNA, the CDR3 is TGTGCCACCAGCACCCACAGGGTTCAAGATACGCAGTATTTT. Translated: CATSTHRVQDTQYF.